This T cell receptor beta chain was sequenced in a study of beta chain features in type 1 diabetes. Study information: Examination of sorted cells across all samples involved more than 85,000,000 cells.

Concerning this clone itself: Its antigen is unidentified.

The CDR3 sequence is 15 residues long. V shed 4 bases, J shed 1 base, and the junction held 4 bases outside the gene matches. Germline V gene data show CDR1 as SNHLY and CDR2 as FYNNEI. Isolated RNA was reverse transcribed in full, so expressed TCRB transcripts were sequenced. This table comes from immunoSEQ multiplex PCR, and its TCRdb copy is limited to in-frame clones, with some not included. The table has 550,000 to 850,000 clones, around 15% seen once. Study-level results: TCRB CDR3 length was moderately but significantly reduced in all four CD4+ subsets of Type 1 diabetes patients.

This rearrangement joins TRBV2 to TRBJ1-1; 9 nucleotides match TRBD1. The sequence was collected from a man in his late teens or twenties with type 1 diabetes. Sequencing was performed on naive CD4+ T cells from blood. The CDR3 spells CASSAQGAPNTEAFF. The CDR3 DNA reads as TGTGCCAGCAGTGCACAGGGGGCTCCGAACACTGAAGCTTTCTTT.